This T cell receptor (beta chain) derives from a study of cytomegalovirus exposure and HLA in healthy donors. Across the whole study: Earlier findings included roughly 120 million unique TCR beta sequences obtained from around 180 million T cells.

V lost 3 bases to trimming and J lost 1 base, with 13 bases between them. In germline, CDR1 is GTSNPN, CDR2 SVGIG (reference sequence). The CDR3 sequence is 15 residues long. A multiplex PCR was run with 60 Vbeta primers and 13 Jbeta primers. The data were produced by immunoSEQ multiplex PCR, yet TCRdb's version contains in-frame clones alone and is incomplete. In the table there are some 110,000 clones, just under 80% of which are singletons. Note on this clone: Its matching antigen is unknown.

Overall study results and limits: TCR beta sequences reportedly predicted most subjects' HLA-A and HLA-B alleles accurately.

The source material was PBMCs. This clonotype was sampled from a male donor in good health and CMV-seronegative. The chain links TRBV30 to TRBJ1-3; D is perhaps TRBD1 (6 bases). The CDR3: CAWRELGGSGNTIYF. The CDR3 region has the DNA TGTGCCTGGAGGGAACTAGGGGGATCTGGAAACACCATATATTTT.